This passage covers 30 T cell receptor beta chains from one sample sequenced in a study of CD8+ T cells in alopecia areata (dated by TCRdb to about 2018). The method behind the library was the immunoSEQ multiplex PCR assay. RNA was extracted from all samples and reverse transcribed into cDNA as template for TCR sequencing. TCRdb took this table from immuneACCESS and kept in-frame rearrangements with V and J called. Such tables lack part of the clones; where checked against another copy, unresolved V genes explain under half of the gap, and the rest is unexplained. The sample includes 130,000 or so clones, with approximately 86% observed a single time. The ten largest clones represent about 13% of the sample. This sample's time point label indicates: around 29 days on oral tofacitinib. This sample's treatment or condition label indicates: oral pan-JAK inhibitor, 5-10 mg twice daily. Material: CD8+ T cells sorted from blood, obtained at week 4, from a patient treated with tofacitinib. Source of these receptors: a human donor with alopecia areata.

The J gene is TRBJ2-1, the V gene TRBV2; D is ambiguous. Per the germline V gene, CDR1 is SNHLY and CDR2 is FYNNEI. The CDR3 loop spans 13 amino acids. Trimming pared 8 bases from V and 7 bases from J, leaving 15 bases between. Here the CDR3 reads CASYQSERNEQFF. In DNA, the CDR3 is TGTGCCAGCTATCAATCGGAAAGGAATGAGCAGTTCTTC.

The chain uses TRBV29-1 and TRBJ2-1; D is possibly TRBD1 (6 bases). Trimming cost V 7 bases and J 0 bases, with 10 bases left between them. The CDR3 covers 13 residues. Per germline, CDR1 SQVTM and CDR2 ANQGSEA. CDR3 sequence (DNA): TGCAGCGCCTCGGACAGCTCCTACAATGAGCAGTTCTTC. Translated, it gives CSASDSSYNEQFF.

The chain recombines TRBV7-9 with TRBJ2-5, with a possible D match to TRBD1 (5 bases). Germline V lookup: CDR1 SEHNR, CDR2 FQNEAQ (reference sequence). The CDR3 contains 13 residues. Deletions cut 5 bases from V and 4 bases from J, with 11 bases between. The CDR3: CASSSDSGETQYF. CDR3 nucleotides: TGTGCCAGCAGCAGCGACAGTGGAGAGACCCAGTACTTC.

V usage is TRBV6-1 and J usage is TRBJ2-1; TRBD1 might be the D (5 bases). The V end lost 2 bases, the J end lost 1 base, and 9 bases lay between the germline ends. The CDR3 is 15 residues long. Germline values: CDR1 MNHNS, CDR2 SASEGT. In nucleotides, the CDR3 is TGTGCCAGCAGTGAAAGGGGCCCATCCTACAATGAGCAGTTCTTC. Its translation is CASSERGPSYNEQFF.

This clone was counted once. V and J are TRBV5-1 and TRBJ2-1, with 7 positions matching TRBD2. CDR1 and CDR2 (germline): SGHRS, YFSETQ. The V segment lost 1 base and the J segment 0 bases; nucleotides outside the gene matches: 10. CDR3 length: 18 residues. The CDR3 is CASSLLASGESSYNEQFF. The CDR3 region has the DNA TGCGCCAGCAGCTTGTTGGCTAGCGGCGAAAGCTCCTACAATGAGCAGTTCTTC.

The genes are TRBV5-4 and TRBJ2-7, with D possibly matching TRBD1 (5 bases). V lost 4 bases, J lost 7 bases, and 12 bases lay in between. Germline V gives CDR1 SGHNT, CDR2 YYREEE (reference sequence). The CDR3 has 12 residues. The CDR3 region is CASSLGQAEQYF. The CDR3 DNA reads as TGTGCCAGCAGCCTCGGACAAGCTGAGCAGTACTTC.

A note on this clone: The sample contains more than one DNA sequence encoding this CDR3. The rearrangement links TRBV5-4 to TRBJ2-1; D is undetermined. Trimming took off 0 bases at V and 8 bases at J, with 6 bases between the two ends. This CDR3 comprises 12 residues. Germline assignment: CDR1 SGHNT and CDR2 YYREEE (reference sequence). The DNA of the CDR3 is TGTGCCAGCAGCTTGGGTCGGGATGAGCAGTTCTTC. Protein: CASSLGRDEQFF.

The chain carries TRBV7-9 and TRBJ1-6; D remains unclear. Germline assignment: CDR1 SEHNR and CDR2 FQNEAQ (reference sequence). Trimming removed 8 bases from V and 10 bases from J, with 15 bases in between. This CDR3 spans 13 amino acids. CDR3 nucleotides: TGTGCCAGCCAAGGAGGGTCTCGATCACCCCTCCACTTT. This sequence encodes CASQGGSRSPLHF.

The chain's CDR3 is CSVEREPSYNEQFF. The CDR3 region has the DNA TGCAGCGTTGAACGGGAACCCTCCTACAATGAGCAGTTCTTC. This sequence joins TRBV29-1 and TRBJ2-1; possible D gene TRBD2, 5 bases. Trimming removed 2 bases at V and 0 bases at J, with 8 bases between. CDR3 length: 14 amino acids. CDR1 is SQVTM and CDR2 is ANQGSEA in the germline V gene.

V usage is TRBV6-5 and J usage is TRBJ1-2; TRBD1 aligns across 7 bases. The CDR3 spans 15 residues. Germline V lookup: CDR1 MNHEY, CDR2 SVGAGI. V dropped 7 bases and J dropped 6; count of bases not matched to a gene: 14. In nucleotides, the CDR3 is TGTGCCAGCACCCCCGGGGAGGGGGCTTCTGATGGCTACACCTTC. This codes for CASTPGEGASDGYTF.

The chain joins TRBV29-1 to TRBJ2-1; 8 bases are shared with TRBD2. Germline V gene lookup returns CDR1 SQVTM and CDR2 ANQGSEA. The CDR3 totals 15 residues. The CDR3 nucleotides read TGCAGTGGGGAGAACGGGAGGGGAACTATCAATGAGCAGTTCTTC. Translating it yields CSGENGRGTINEQFF.

This chain links TRBV9 with TRBJ2-7; D may be TRBD1 or TRBD2 (5 bases each). The V end was cut by 4 bases, the J end by 0 bases, with 11 bases between. Germline V gene sequence: CDR1 SGDLS, CDR2 YYNGEE. The length of the CDR3 is 14 residues. The CDR3 sequence is CASSSHGASYEQYF. CDR3 DNA sequence: TGTGCCAGCAGCAGCCACGGGGCCTCCTACGAGCAGTACTTC.

The chain links TRBV27 to TRBJ2-1, with TRBD2 matching over 10 bases. The CDR3 length is 15 residues. From germline, CDR1 is MNHEY and CDR2 SMNVEV (reference sequence). The J segment lost 5 bases and the V segment lost 1 base, leaving 2 bases of the junction unmatched. CDR3 coding DNA: TGTGCCAGCAGTTTATTCACTAGCGGGGACAATGAGCAGTTCTTC. Translating it yields CASSLFTSGDNEQFF.

This chain connects TRBV27 to TRBJ2-7; TRBD2 aligns across 7 bases. The V gene's germline CDR1 is MNHEY and CDR2 SMNVEV (reference sequence). J lost 4 bases, V lost 6 bases, and 12 bases had no gene match. The CDR3 is made up of 15 amino acids. CDR3 nucleotides: TGTGCCAGCAGCTGGACTGGCGGGAGTGTTTACGAGCAGTACTTC. Its protein is CASSWTGGSVYEQYF.

The V gene is TRBV11-2, the J gene TRBJ2-3; D remains ambiguous. Deletions cut 3 bases from V and 4 bases from J, with 5 bases between. Germline-derived CDR1 and CDR2 are SGHAT and FQNNGV. The CDR3 has 12 residues. The CDR3 DNA reads TGTGCCAGCAGCTTTTCCCCAGATACGCAGTATTTT. It translates to CASSFSPDTQYF.

As to this clone: This CDR3 is also generated by other DNA sequences in the sample. The rearrangement joins TRBV5-1 to TRBJ2-7; no reliable D call. The CDR3 has 11 amino acids. Trimming took off 3 bases at V and 2 bases at J, with 3 bases between the two ends. CDR1 is SGHRS, CDR2 YFSETQ, per germline. CDR3 bases: TGCGCCAGCAGCTCAACCTACGAGCAGTACTTC. Encoded protein: CASSSTYEQYF. Full variable domain (outside the CDR3, taken from reference TRBV5-1 and TRBJ2-7): KAGVTQTPRYLIKTRGQQVTLSCSPISGHRSVSWYQQTPGQGLQFLFEYFSETQRNKGNFPGRFSGRQFSNSRSEMNVSTLELGDSALYLCASSSTYEQYFGPGTRLTVT.

V is TRBV4-1 and J is TRBJ2-7; TRBD2 agrees at 7 bases. Losses at the gene ends were 0 bases for V and 3 bases for J; bases not matched to a gene: 5. CDR1 is MGHRA and CDR2 is YSYEKL in the germline V gene. The CDR3 spans 15 residues. The CDR3 DNA follows: TGCGCCAGCAGCCAAGAAGTCCGGGACTACTACGAGCAGTACTTC. The encoded protein is CASSQEVRDYYEQYF.

The chain employs TRBV6-5 and TRBJ2-2; 7 positions match TRBD1. This CDR3 is 15 amino acids long. Germline V lookup: CDR1 MNHEY, CDR2 SVGAGI. V gave up 7 bases and J gave up 5 bases; unmatched junction bases: 10. The CDR3 protein is CASTSEGGLTGELFF. As DNA, the CDR3 is TGTGCCAGCACGAGTGAAGGGGGCTTGACCGGGGAGCTGTTTTTT.

This clone was seen once. This chain joins TRBV29-1 and TRBJ2-5; 9 bases agree with TRBD1. V dropped 7 bases and J dropped 3; count of bases not matched to a gene: 9. Germline V gene sequence: CDR1 SQVTM, CDR2 ANQGSEA. CDR3 length: 14 amino acids. The CDR3: CSGDGTGTEETQYF. The CDR3 DNA is TGCAGCGGCGACGGGACAGGGACCGAAGAGACCCAGTACTTC.

The chain combines TRBV4-1 with TRBJ2-3, with a possible D match to TRBD1 (6 bases). The germline V gene has CDR1 MGHRA and CDR2 YSYEKL. The CDR3 has 15 residues. Trimming took off 11 bases at V and 0 bases at J, with 18 bases between the two ends. The CDR3: CACTPGTISTDTQYF. DNA of the CDR3: TGCGCCTGCACCCCCGGGACAATCAGCACAGATACGCAGTATTTT.

V usage is TRBV29-1 and J usage is TRBJ1-1; D unclear. CDR1 is SQVTM and CDR2 is ANQGSEA in the germline V gene. This CDR3 is built from 11 residues. With 8 bases removed from V and 5 bases from J, the gap between germline ends came to 12 bases. Here the CDR3 reads CSPGEATEAFF. CDR3 bases: TGCAGCCCCGGGGAGGCAACTGAAGCTTTCTTT. The variable domain in full, with the rest retrieved from reference TRBV29-1 and TRBJ1-1, is SAVISQKPSRDICQRGTSLTIQCQVDSQVTMMFWYRQQPGQSLTLIATANQGSEATYESGFVIDKFPISRPNLTFSTLTVSNMSPEDSSIYLCSPGEATEAFFGQGTRLTVV.

Here the CDR3 DNA reads TGCAGCGTTGTCGGGACAGGGCTCAATGAGCAGTTCTTC. It codes for CSVVGTGLNEQFF. V is TRBV29-1 and J is TRBJ2-1; 9 positions match TRBD1. CDR1 and CDR2 from the germline V gene are SQVTM and ANQGSEA. With 4 bases clipped from V and 6 bases from J, the junction kept 4 bases outside the gene matches. This CDR3 is 13 amino acids long.

The chain employs TRBV27 and TRBJ2-7; 10 positions agree with TRBD2. This CDR3 spans 15 amino acids. Germline V lookup: CDR1 MNHEY, CDR2 SMNVEV (reference sequence). The ends lost 5 bases at V and 0 bases at J; junction bases unmatched: 4. CDR3 sequence: CASSIAGGSSYEQYF. The CDR3 nucleotides are TGTGCCAGCAGTATAGCGGGGGGCTCCTCCTACGAGCAGTACTTC.

The chain couples TRBV15 to TRBJ1-1, with a possible D match to TRBD1 (5 bases). The CDR3 is 12 amino acids. Germline lookup yields CDR1 LNHNV and CDR2 YYDKDF (reference sequence). The V gene lost 9 bases and the J gene lost 1 base, with 9 bases spanning the gap. CDR3 sequence reads: CATGGANTEAFF. The CDR3 coding sequence is TGTGCCACGGGAGGGGCGAACACTGAAGCTTTCTTT.

This chain links TRBV18 with TRBJ2-3, with 8 bases lining up with TRBD2. The germline CDR1 and CDR2 sequences are KGHSH and LQKENI. This CDR3 is built from 16 residues. V lost 3 bases and J lost 1; bases outside the gene matches: 6. CDR3 sequence: CASSPGSGGRTDTQYF. In DNA form, the CDR3 reads TGTGCCAGCTCACCGGGGAGCGGGGGACGCACAGATACGCAGTATTTT.

This chain connects TRBV29-1 to TRBJ1-1; D is undetermined. The CDR3 is 9 amino acids. Germline V CDR1 and CDR2: SQVTM, ANQGSEA. V shed 4 bases and J shed 4 bases, with 1 base lying between them. The CDR3 here is CSVATEAFF. The DNA for the CDR3 is TGCAGCGTTGCCACTGAAGCTTTCTTT.

The V and J genes are TRBV5-6 and TRBJ1-2; possible D gene TRBD1, 6 bases. Trimming pared 0 bases from V and 6 bases from J, leaving 9 bases between. In germline, CDR1 is SGHDT, CDR2 YYEEEE. The CDR3 extends over 13 amino acids. The CDR3 DNA reads as TGTGCCAGCAGCTTGGGGGGGCCGGATGGCTACACCTTC. Protein product: CASSLGGPDGYTF.

The V call is TRBV2, the J call TRBJ2-7; no clear D gene. The CDR3 extends over 15 amino acids. Trimming took 4 bases from V and 3 from J, leaving 16 bases between them. Germline V lookup: CDR1 SNHLY, CDR2 FYNNEI. The CDR3: CASSALHLGNYEQYF. The CDR3 DNA follows: TGTGCCAGCAGTGCCCTTCATCTGGGAAACTACGAGCAGTACTTC.

V gene TRBV5-4 combines with J gene TRBJ2-2, with 10 bases aligning to TRBD1. Germline CDR1 SGHNT, CDR2 YYREEE (reference sequence). The CDR3 length is 16 residues. The V and J ends lost 4 bases and 2 bases, in that order; junction bases with no gene match: 5. CDR3 sequence reads: CASSHRDRGNTGELFF. The DNA for the CDR3 is TGTGCCAGCAGCCATCGGGACAGGGGAAACACCGGGGAGCTGTTTTTT.

This chain links TRBV7-9 with TRBJ2-7; no clear D gene. The ends were cut back, 5 bases at V and 1 base at J, with 15 bases in the middle. The CDR3 has 15 residues. Germline V gene data show CDR1 as SEHNR and CDR2 as FQNEAQ (reference sequence). The CDR3 loop is CASSRPTDGSYEQYF. CDR3 nucleotides: TGTGCCAGCAGCCGACCCACGGACGGTTCCTACGAGCAGTACTTC.